These 20 T cell receptor beta chains came from one sample sequenced in a study of control samples from healthy donors and cancer patients. Using immunoSEQ multiplex PCR, the repertoire was profiled, and TCRdb retains in-frame clones only, with some absent. Of hundreds of thousands of clones in the sample, over 75% are singletons; the top ten hold 13%. Sequenced material: PBMCs. These receptors were obtained from an older woman with lung cancer.

This chain uses TRBV28 with TRBJ2-3; the D gene is possibly TRBD2 (5 bases). CDR1 is MDHEN, CDR2 SYDVKM, per germline. This CDR3 has 16 residues. V was clipped by 3 bases and J by 0 bases, with 13 bases between them. DNA for the CDR3: TGTGCCAGCAGTTTTCCCGCTAGCCGGAGCACAGATACGCAGTATTTT. Translation gives CASSFPASRSTDTQYF.

The V call is TRBV14, the J call TRBJ2-2; tentatively, D is TRBD1 (6 bases). The CDR3 has 14 residues. Germline V lookup: CDR1 SGHDN, CDR2 FVKESK. Trimming took off 8 bases at V and 2 bases at J, with 12 bases between the two ends. The CDR3 loop is CASQGYGNTGELFF. DNA for the CDR3: TGTGCCAGCCAGGGGTATGGTAACACCGGGGAGCTGTTTTTT.

The genes are TRBV5-1 and TRBJ2-7; TRBD1 aligns across 9 bases. The germline V gene has CDR1 SGHRS and CDR2 YFSETQ. The length of the CDR3 is 15 residues. Germline trimming cut 4 bases from V and 5 bases from J; bases unmatched to any gene: 10. The CDR3 reads CASSPTGTGTNEQYF. DNA for the CDR3: TGCGCCAGCAGCCCTACCGGGACAGGGACAAACGAGCAGTACTTC.

This sequence joins TRBV19 and TRBJ2-3, with D possibly TRBD1 on 7 matching bases. Germline V lookup: CDR1 LNHDA, CDR2 SQIVND (reference sequence). The CDR3 runs 15 residues. The V end was cut by 7 bases, the J end by 4 bases, with 18 bases between. As DNA, the CDR3 is TGTGCCAGTAAGAAGGGGGCGGGGAGCTCAGATACGCAGTATTTT. Translating it yields CASKKGAGSSDTQYF.

The chain combines TRBV27 with TRBJ2-7; D is ambiguous. Trimming took off 2 bases at V and 7 bases at J, with 18 bases between the two ends. This CDR3 has 15 residues. CDR1 and CDR2 from the germline V gene are MNHEY and SMNVEV (reference sequence). The CDR3 is CASSLRPSGPREQYF. As DNA, the CDR3 is TGTGCCAGCAGTTTAAGGCCCTCAGGTCCCAGGGAGCAGTACTTC.

This clone was seen only once. The rearrangement joins TRBV3-1 (or the pseudogene TRBV3-2) to TRBJ1-3, with D perhaps TRBD1 (6 bases). The germline V gene encodes CDR1 LGHDT and CDR2 YNNKEL (reference sequence). The CDR3 spans 13 residues. The V end was cut by 6 bases, the J end by 4 bases, with 10 bases between. This CDR3 reads CASRPGTGNTIYF. The CDR3 DNA reads TGTGCCAGCAGGCCCGGGACAGGAAACACCATATATTTT.

The chain recombines TRBV6-2 or TRBV6-3 with TRBJ2-7; D may be TRBD1 or TRBD2 (5 bases each). Trimming removed 6 bases at V and 2 bases at J, with 14 bases between. Germline CDR1 reads MNHEY; CDR2 reads SVGEGT. This CDR3 has 14 amino acids. The CDR3 nucleotides are TGTGCCAGCAGCCCCCGGGGCGCCGCCTACGAGCAGTACTTC. Translation: CASSPRGAAYEQYF.

The CDR3 spells CASSLRDMGPYEQYF. The CDR3 DNA reads as TGTGCCAGCAGCCTACGGGACATGGGGCCCTACGAGCAGTACTTC. This rearrangement joins TRBV27 to TRBJ2-7; TRBD1 is a possible D gene (6 bases). This CDR3 spans 15 amino acids. Trimming stripped 6 bases from V and 2 bases from J, with 17 bases between. Germline loops: CDR1 MNHEY, CDR2 SMNVEV (reference sequence).

V usage is TRBV5-1 and J usage is TRBJ2-1, with D maybe TRBD2 (5 bases). V was pared by 3 bases and J by 0 bases, with 13 bases between. This CDR3 has 16 amino acids. The germline gives CDR1 SGHRS, CDR2 YFSETQ. The CDR3 loop is CASSWEAASSYNEQFF. The CDR3 DNA sequence: TGCGCCAGCAGCTGGGAAGCGGCGAGCTCCTACAATGAGCAGTTCTTC.

In this sample, this clone turned up once. The chain employs TRBV10-3 and TRBJ2-1, with TRBD2 matching 12 bases. Trimming took 5 bases from V and 7 from J; bases not matched to a gene: 9. CDR1 is ENHRY and CDR2 is SYGVKD in the germline V gene. This CDR3 spans 16 amino acids. CDR3 DNA sequence: TGTGCCATCAGTTCCCTTTGGACTAGCGGGGATAATGAGCAGTTCTTC. Translated, it gives CAISSLWTSGDNEQFF.

V is TRBV11-2 and J is TRBJ2-5; a possible D gene is TRBD2 (5 bases). From germline, CDR1 is SGHAT and CDR2 FQNNGV. Between the trimmed V and J ends, which lost 1 base and 5 bases, there was a span of 8 bases. This CDR3 contains 13 residues. CDR3 protein: CASSLGEFETQYF. The CDR3 region has the DNA TGTGCCAGCAGCTTAGGGGAGTTCGAGACCCAGTACTTC.

This clone came up many times. The gene calls are TRBV27 and TRBJ2-4; 8 bases agree with TRBD1. The CDR3 is 17 residues long. The ends lost 4 bases at V and 0 bases at J; junction bases unmatched: 8. The germline CDR1 and CDR2 sequences are MNHEY and SMNVEV (reference sequence). DNA of the CDR3: TGTGCCAGCAGTTCCTTGGACAGGGTGGAAGCCAAAAACATTCAGTACTTC. Encoded protein: CASSSLDRVEAKNIQYF.

Of note for this clone: This specimen includes other DNA sequences encoding the same CDR3. The chain links TRBV24-1 to TRBJ2-2; 8 positions agree with TRBD1. Germline lookup yields CDR1 KGHDR and CDR2 SFDVKD. J gave up 1 base and V 7 bases, and 1 base lay outside the gene matches. The CDR3 contains 14 residues. Written as DNA, the CDR3 is TGTGCCACCAGAGGACAGGGGAACACCGGGGAGCTGTTTTTT. Protein sequence: CATRGQGNTGELFF.

The V gene is TRBV12-3 or TRBV12-4, the J gene TRBJ2-7; weak D call: TRBD2 (6 bases). Trimming removed 2 bases at V and 5 bases at J, with 10 bases between. The CDR3 sequence is 13 residues long. The CDR3 nucleotides are TGTGCCAGCAGTTTACGGCGGGGCCACGAGCAGTACTTC. It translates to CASSLRRGHEQYF.

This sequence joins TRBV4-1 and TRBJ1-2; 8 nucleotides align to TRBD1. The germline gives CDR1 MGHRA, CDR2 YSYEKL. There are 14 residues in the CDR3. Germline trimming cut 3 bases from V and 5 bases from J; bases unmatched to any gene: 5. CDR3 sequence reads: CASSHITGGYGYTF. DNA for the CDR3: TGCGCCAGCAGCCACATCACAGGGGGATATGGCTACACCTTC.

This chain uses TRBV5-1 with TRBJ2-7; weak D call: TRBD1 (6 bases). Germline CDR1 SGHRS, CDR2 YFSETQ. V shed 0 bases and J shed 4 bases, with 11 bases lying between them. The length of the CDR3 is 14 residues. The CDR3 loop is CASSLARGGYEQYF. The CDR3 bases are TGCGCCAGCAGCTTGGCCAGGGGTGGGTACGAGCAGTACTTC.

The V and J genes are TRBV3-1 (or the pseudogene TRBV3-2) and TRBJ1-6; no definite D call. Germline V gene lookup returns CDR1 LGHDT and CDR2 YNNKEL (reference sequence). The CDR3 consists of 12 residues. V lost 2 bases to trimming and J lost 10 bases, with 6 bases between them. This CDR3 reads CASSQSSSPLHF. The CDR3 DNA reads TGTGCCAGCAGCCAATCTTCCTCACCCCTCCACTTT.

The CDR3 DNA sequence: TGCGCCAGCAGCGGGATTAGCGGGAGTGATACGCAGTATTTT. Protein product: CASSGISGSDTQYF. This chain connects TRBV5-1 to TRBJ2-3; 9 bases are shared with TRBD2. The CDR3 is 14 residues long. Trimming at V came to 4 bases and at J to 6 bases, leaving 6 bases not matched to a gene. CDR1 and CDR2 (germline): SGHRS, YFSETQ.

The J gene is TRBJ2-2, the V gene TRBV11-2, with D possibly matching TRBD1 (6 bases). Per germline, CDR1 SGHAT and CDR2 FQNNGV. With 5 bases removed from V and 6 bases from J, the gap between germline ends came to 10 bases. CDR3 length: 13 residues. The CDR3 region has the DNA TGTGCCAGCAGCCAACAGGGTTCCGGGGAGCTGTTTTTT. Protein: CASSQQGSGELFF.

The gene calls are TRBV5-1 and TRBJ1-4, with TRBD1 identical over 9 bases. Germline V gives CDR1 SGHRS, CDR2 YFSETQ. The CDR3 length is 16 residues. V lost 0 bases to trimming and J lost 5 bases; unmatched junction nucleotides: 5. The CDR3 DNA sequence: TGCGCCAGCAGCTTGGAGGGGACAGGGTGGAATGAAAAACTGTTTTTT. Translating gives CASSLEGTGWNEKLFF. The full variable domain, completed using reference TRBV5-1 and TRBJ1-4, is KAGVTQTPRYLIKTRGQQVTLSCSPISGHRSVSWYQQTPGQGLQFLFEYFSETQRNKGNFPGRFSGRQFSNSRSEMNVSTLELGDSALYLCASSLEGTGWNEKLFFGSGTQLSVL.